The source of this T cell receptor beta chain is a study of T cells in Graves' hyperthyroidism and ophthalmopathy. This clonotype was observed many times. J lost 2 bases, V lost 6 bases, and 7 bases had no gene match. This CDR3 is built from 16 residues. Amplified TCR beta CDR3 regions derived from RNA transcripts. First-round RT-PCR of the TCR CDR3 relied on the HTBI primer set. Via MiXCR, TCRdb re-called the multiplex PCR reads, giving one row per CDR3 protein. The sample holds around 420,000 distinct CDR3 sequences, 15% to 17% seen once. Sequencing used blood. This TCR was sampled from a woman younger than 30 with Graves' hyperthyroidism. The rearrangement uses TRBV12-3 or TRBV12-4 and TRBJ2-1, with 10 bases aligning to TRBD2. CDR3 DNA sequence: TGTGCCAGCAGCTCTAGCGGGGGCCGTACCTACAATGAGCAGTTCTTC. It is translated as CASSSSGGRTYNEQFF.